Detailed here is one T cell receptor beta chain. What it recognizes is unknown. The protocol was immunoSEQ multiplex PCR, while the TCRdb copy is restricted to in-frame clones and leaves out a portion. The repertoire includes fewer than 300,000 clones, about 92% of them detected once, and around 0.58% sits in the top ten. The CDR3 has 16 residues. CDR1 and CDR2 (germline): SGHTA, FQGNSA. V lost 2 bases to trimming and J lost 1 base; unmatched junction nucleotides: 3. The data were taken from a study of T cell responses to AZD1222 COVID-19 vaccine. General study points: With two AZD1222 doses given, Spike-specific TCR breadth and depth both rose. With dominance at 160-218 and 743-854, vaccine-associated CD4 TCRs spanned spike.

This specimen was peripheral blood, taken on day 0 of AZD1222 vaccination. V is TRBV7-2 and J is TRBJ2-7; 12 positions agree with TRBD2. The receptor was derived from an adult in good health. CDR3 in DNA: TGTGCCAGCAGCTTAAGACTAGCGGGAGCTTCCTACGAGCAGTACTTC. This codes for CASSLRLAGASYEQYF.